These 9 T cell receptor beta chains were all obtained from the same sample, sequenced in a study of somatic mutations in cytotoxic T cells in rheumatoid arthritis. Sequencing used immunoSEQ multiplex PCR; TCRdb keeps in-frame clones, though not all of them. The sample lists almost 7,500 clones, 74% occurring once. The sequenced material came from CD8+ T cells sorted from blood. Receptors originate from an adult with rheumatoid arthritis.

This chain connects TRBV10-3 to TRBJ1-1; D might be TRBD1 (5 bases). Between the trimmed V and J ends, which lost 11 bases and 4 bases, there was a span of 20 bases. The CDR3 length is 14 residues. Per germline, CDR1 ENHRY and CDR2 SYGVKD. For the CDR3, the DNA is TGTGCCTCAAGAGGGGAGGGAGGGGCCACTGAAGCTTTCTTT. Protein: CASRGEGGATEAFF.

The chain carries TRBV7-3 and TRBJ2-2; no reliable D call. The CDR3 length is 13 residues. The ends were cut back, 5 bases at V and 1 base at J, with 5 bases in the middle. CDR1 and CDR2 (germline): SGHTA, FQGTGA. The chain's CDR3 is CASSGWNTGELFF. The CDR3 DNA follows: TGTGCCAGCAGCGGATGGAACACCGGGGAGCTGTTTTTT.

The V gene is TRBV27, the J gene TRBJ1-1; D is unresolved. The V end lost 6 bases, the J end lost 1 base, and 3 bases lay between the germline ends. The CDR3 is 11 amino acids. Germline V gene sequence: CDR1 MNHEY, CDR2 SMNVEV (reference sequence). CDR3 DNA: TGTGCCAGCAGAGGGAACACTGAAGCTTTCTTT. Translated: CASRGNTEAFF.

The genes are TRBV7-9 and TRBJ1-1; a possible D gene is TRBD1 (5 bases). CDR1 and CDR2 (germline): SEHNR, FQNEAQ (reference sequence). The CDR3 contains 15 residues. V dropped 5 bases and J dropped 4 bases, with 17 bases sitting between them. The CDR3, as DNA: TGTGCCAGCAGCCGCCAAATTGGAGGGGCCACTGAAGCTTTCTTT. Translating it yields CASSRQIGGATEAFF.

The chain recombines TRBV18 with TRBJ1-1, with TRBD1 identical over 8 bases. This CDR3 has 16 amino acids. With 6 bases clipped from V and 11 bases from J, the junction kept 20 bases outside the gene matches. Germline assignment: CDR1 KGHSH and CDR2 LQKENI. The CDR3 sequence: CASSRGQGEGPMRAFF. Written as DNA, the CDR3 is TGTGCCAGCTCTCGAGGACAGGGTGAGGGCCCCATGCGGGCTTTCTTT.

The chain recombines TRBV4-3 with TRBJ2-2, with D perhaps TRBD1 (5 bases). Germline V gene lookup returns CDR1 LGHNA and CDR2 YSLEER. Deletions cut 3 bases from V and 2 bases from J, with 22 bases between. The CDR3 contains 19 residues. CDR3 in amino acids: CASSHTLGAGPTNTGELFF. The CDR3 DNA sequence: TGCGCCAGCAGCCACACGCTAGGGGCAGGACCTACTAACACCGGGGAGCTGTTTTTT.

V usage is TRBV7-6 and J usage is TRBJ1-3; tentative D call: TRBD1 (5 bases). Trimming shortened V by 3 bases and J by 3 bases, and 6 bases separated the two germline ends. This CDR3 region has 13 residues. Germline V CDR1 and CDR2: SGHVS, FNYEAQ. CDR3 sequence: CASSFQGGNTIYF. As DNA, the CDR3 is TGTGCCAGCAGCTTTCAGGGTGGAAACACCATATATTTT.

This chain uses TRBV5-5 with TRBJ1-1, with D unresolved. Trimming stripped 4 bases from V and 6 bases from J, with 16 bases between. The length of the CDR3 is 14 residues. Germline-derived CDR1 and CDR2 are SGHKS and YYEKEE (reference sequence). The CDR3 reads CASSPWSTGAEAFF. The CDR3 DNA is TGTGCCAGCAGCCCCTGGTCCACCGGGGCTGAAGCTTTCTTT.

The CDR3 DNA sequence: TGTGCCAGCAGCTTCGACCCGACCTACGAGCAGTACTTC. Translation gives CASSFDPTYEQYF. The gene calls are TRBV5-4 and TRBJ2-7; D is undetermined. Germline loops: CDR1 SGHNT, CDR2 YYREEE (reference sequence). The CDR3 is made up of 13 amino acids. Trimming left V 2 bases short and J 2 bases short, with 8 bases between.